This TCR beta chain originates from a study of blood T cell repertoires in COVID-19 (dated by TCRdb to about 2020). Background for the entire study: Samples from collaborators originated in the United States, Italy and Spain and spanned both the acute and convalescent phases of COVID-19. Samples came from the ongoing ImmuneRACE study (first 160 participants) plus 1,254 subjects from 6 global collaborators. Subjects who had been exposed to COVID-19, were actively infected with it, or had recovered from it provided the deeply sampled blood TCRbeta repertoires that made up the dataset. Where HLA class I and class II types were available, the types were taken from metadata supplied by the sample provider, not from assay-based typing. The material from the prospective study consisted of cDNA or gDNA derived from T cells, B-cell-depleted T cells, or PBMCs. A de-identified subject ID, COVID-19 status, age in years and sex were almost always included in the sample metadata. The repertoires were released in a freely available public database intended as a resource for research on the immune response to SARS-CoV-2. Findings and caveats that apply to the study as a whole: Clinical and demographic metadata were provided uncurated, with the amount varying by source and participant.

TCRbeta CDR3 regions were amplified from genomic DNA using the immunoSEQ Assay, a bias-controlled multiplex PCR. Processing in the source paper ran as follows. The number of nucleated cells in each sample was estimated from the amplification of reference gene primers within the assay. To quantify the absolute abundance of each unique TCRbeta CDR3 rearrangement, sequence reads were collapsed and filtered. For each sample, productive Simpson clonality was calculated as the square root of Simpson's diversity index over productive rearrangements. This is the immuneACCESS table as TCRdb keeps it, with only in-frame sequences that have V and J called. A part of the clones is gone; compared with another copy, unresolved V genes explain less than half, and the rest is unexplained. That table is the source of V, J and clone size, and D and trimming were worked out from the DNA. This sample has over 100,000 clones in its table, and 75% to 85% of those were observed once. The biggest ten clones account for 7.9% of the sample.

Whole blood was collected in K2EDTA tubes by collaborating institutions according to the institutions' own protocols. Collaborator samples were shipped for TCRbeta analysis as frozen whole blood, isolated PBMCs, or DNA extracted from either sample type. A remark on this clone: Its antigen is still unknown. No base qualities exist here, and no much larger clone lies one base off it.

Specimen: peripheral blood. The origin of this receptor is a man aged 70-80 years with acute or convalescent COVID-19.

CDR3 reads: CASTGVEQFF. The DNA sequence is given as TGTGCCAGCACGGGAGTGGAGCAGTTCTTC. The rearranged chain carries TRBV25-1 and TRBJ2-1; the D segment could be TRBD2, given 6 matching bases. The CDR3 spans 10 residues, from the cysteine through the phenylalanine. CDR3 DNA only is kept here, 30 bases in frame from base 1. The CDR1 and CDR2 encoded by the germline V gene are MGHDK and SYGVNS. Trimming removed 7 bases from V and 10 bases from J, leaving 8 bases between the germline ends.